This T cell receptor (beta chain) was sequenced in a study of a mutant IDH1 vaccine in newly diagnosed glioma. The protocol was immunoSEQ multiplex PCR, while the TCRdb copy is restricted to in-frame clones and leaves out a portion. Of 30,000 to 40,000 clones listed, less than 90% are singletons. Study observations and caveats: Among patients, 80% to 95% showed immune responses induced by the vaccine.

The V gene's germline CDR1 is SGHTA and CDR2 FQGNSA. This CDR3 has 18 amino acids. Trimming cost V 1 base and J 3 bases; bases outside gene matches: 9. The time point is: week 11, during vaccination. The vaccine gave 300 ug of a 20-mer mutant IDH1 peptide subcutaneously per dose. Newly diagnosed WHO grade 3 or 4 IDH1-mutant, ATRX-lost astrocytomas were identified in the donors. With regard to this clone: What it recognizes is unknown.

The TCR originated in a middle-aged man with glioma. V gene TRBV7-2 combines with J gene TRBJ2-7, with 13 bases lining up with TRBD2. This specimen consisted of PBMCs, obtained from a glioma patient whose treatment included an IDH1 peptide vaccine. CDR3 protein: CASSLVRTSGSKYYEQYF. Here the CDR3 DNA reads TGTGCCAGCAGCTTAGTCCGGACTAGCGGGAGTAAGTACTACGAGCAGTACTTC. Full variable domain (remainder filled in from reference TRBV7-2 and TRBJ2-7): GAGVSQSPSNKVTEKGKDVELRCDPISGHTALYWYRQSLGQGLEFLIYFQGNSAPDKSGLPSDRFSAERTGGSVSTLTIQRTQQEDSAVYLCASSLVRTSGSKYYEQYFGPGTRLTVT.